The sequence of this T cell receptor beta chain was determined in a study of blood T cells in healthy people across ages. Germline V lookup: CDR1 SGHTA, CDR2 FQGNSA. The CDR3 has 14 residues. Healthy Caucasian individuals from Russia aged about 6 to 100 were enrolled as donors. Peripheral blood, about 9.3 milliliters per donor, was collected. No fewer than 6 micrograms of total RNA were isolated from every sample. Alongside a J-beta primer mix, a sample-barcoded 5' primer served in a second PCR lasting about 7 to 11 cycles. TCRdb processed the 5' RACE reads anew with MiXCR; each CDR3 protein has one entry. The sample contains hundreds of thousands of distinct CDR3 sequences, around 31% of which appear only once. On this clonotype: A much larger clonotype is one base distant, so this may be a read error.

The source is an elderly woman in good health. The rearrangement uses TRBV7-2 and TRBJ1-2, with D perhaps matching TRBD1 (5 bases). Specimen: blood. The CDR3 reads CASTLGDSNYDYTF. The CDR3 region has the DNA TGTGCCAGCACCCTCGGAGACAGTAACTATGACTACACCTTC.